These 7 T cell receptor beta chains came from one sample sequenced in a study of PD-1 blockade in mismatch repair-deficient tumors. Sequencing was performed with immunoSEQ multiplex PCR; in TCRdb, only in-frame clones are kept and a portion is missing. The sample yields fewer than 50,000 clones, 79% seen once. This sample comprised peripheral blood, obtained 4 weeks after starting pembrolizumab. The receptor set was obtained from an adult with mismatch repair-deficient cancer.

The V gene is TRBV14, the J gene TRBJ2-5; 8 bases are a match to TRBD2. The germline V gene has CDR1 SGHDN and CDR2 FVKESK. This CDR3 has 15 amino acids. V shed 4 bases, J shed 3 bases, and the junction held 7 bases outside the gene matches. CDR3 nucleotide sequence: TGTGCCAGCAGCCGCCGTCTAGCGGGCAAAGAGACCCAGTACTTC. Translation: CASSRRLAGKETQYF. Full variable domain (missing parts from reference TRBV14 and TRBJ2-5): EAGVTQFPSHSVIEKGQTVTLRCDPISGHDNLYWYRRVMGKEIKFLLHFVKESKQDESGMPNNRFLAERTGGTYSTLKVQPAELEDSGVYFCASSRRLAGKETQYFGPGTRLLVL.

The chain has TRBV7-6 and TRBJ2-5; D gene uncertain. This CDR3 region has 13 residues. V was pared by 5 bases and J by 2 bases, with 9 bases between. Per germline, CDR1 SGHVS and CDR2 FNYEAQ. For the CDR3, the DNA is TGTGCCAGCAGCCACGGACGGCAAGAGACCCAGTACTTC. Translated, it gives CASSHGRQETQYF.

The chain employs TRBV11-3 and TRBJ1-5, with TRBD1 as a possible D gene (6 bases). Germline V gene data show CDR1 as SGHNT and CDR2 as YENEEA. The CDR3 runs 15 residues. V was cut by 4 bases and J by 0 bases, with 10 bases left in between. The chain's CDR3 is CASSSGDPSNQPQHF. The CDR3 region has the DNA TGTGCCAGCAGCTCAGGGGACCCTAGCAATCAGCCCCAGCATTTT.

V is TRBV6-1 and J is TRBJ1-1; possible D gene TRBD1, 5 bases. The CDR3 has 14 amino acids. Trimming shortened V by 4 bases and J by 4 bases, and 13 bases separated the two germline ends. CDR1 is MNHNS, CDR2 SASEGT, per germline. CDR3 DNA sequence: TGTGCCAGCAGTGTAGGGCAGGGCGGCACTGAAGCTTTCTTT. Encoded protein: CASSVGQGGTEAFF.

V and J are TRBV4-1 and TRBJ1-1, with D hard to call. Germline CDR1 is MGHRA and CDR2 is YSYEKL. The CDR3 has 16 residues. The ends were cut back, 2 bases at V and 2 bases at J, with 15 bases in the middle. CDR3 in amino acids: CASSQRLLRTNTEAFF. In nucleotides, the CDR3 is TGCGCCAGCAGCCAAAGACTCCTACGGACTAACACTGAAGCTTTCTTT.

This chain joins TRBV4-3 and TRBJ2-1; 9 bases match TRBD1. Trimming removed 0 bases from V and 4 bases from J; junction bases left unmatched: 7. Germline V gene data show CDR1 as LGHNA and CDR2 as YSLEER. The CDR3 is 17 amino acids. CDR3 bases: TGCGCCAGCAGCCAAGAGGGGACAGGGACCTTTTACAATGAGCAGTTCTTC. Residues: CASSQEGTGTFYNEQFF.

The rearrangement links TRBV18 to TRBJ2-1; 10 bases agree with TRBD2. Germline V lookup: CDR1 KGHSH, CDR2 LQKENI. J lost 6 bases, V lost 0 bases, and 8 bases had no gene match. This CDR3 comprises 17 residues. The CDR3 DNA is TGTGCCAGCTCACCACCGAAGCTAGCGGGAGTTGGCAATGAGCAGTTCTTC. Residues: CASSPPKLAGVGNEQFF.